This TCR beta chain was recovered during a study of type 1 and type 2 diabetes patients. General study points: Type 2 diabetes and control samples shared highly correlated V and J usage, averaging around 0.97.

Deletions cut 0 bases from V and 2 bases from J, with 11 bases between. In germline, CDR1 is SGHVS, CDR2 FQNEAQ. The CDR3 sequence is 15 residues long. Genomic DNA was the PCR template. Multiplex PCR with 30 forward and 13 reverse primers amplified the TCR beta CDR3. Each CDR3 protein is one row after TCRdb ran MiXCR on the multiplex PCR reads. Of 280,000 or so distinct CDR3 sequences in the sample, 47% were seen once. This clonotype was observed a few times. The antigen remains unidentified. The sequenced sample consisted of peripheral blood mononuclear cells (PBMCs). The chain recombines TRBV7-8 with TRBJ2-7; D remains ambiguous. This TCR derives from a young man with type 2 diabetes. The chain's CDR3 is CASSLAKGITYEQYF. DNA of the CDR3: TGTGCCAGCAGCTTAGCAAAGGGAATCACCTACGAGCAGTACTTC.